This T cell receptor beta chain was identified during a study of shared clonotypes between healthy human individuals. Study results and caveats: The researchers took only blood, and tissue repertoires probably look different.

Donors had no recently reported acute infections or vaccinations and were HIV-negative. The assay used deep level. Some clones are missing from TCRdb's copy, which holds only in-frame ones; the method was immunoSEQ multiplex PCR. The table has about 2.4 million clones, approximately 93% seen once. Concerning this clone: Its specificity is not known.

CDR1 is SGDLS, CDR2 YYNGEE, per germline. The CDR3 covers 13 residues. The V gene end was trimmed by 4 bases and the J gene end by 9 bases; junction bases not matched to a gene: 7. The V gene is TRBV9, the J gene TRBJ1-1; 9 bases line up with TRBD1. The TCR originated in a man younger than 35 in good health. Some clones in this sample may be carry-over from other donors' samples. The sample was naive CD4+ T cells from PBMCs. The subset was: CD45RA+ positively selected. CDR3 DNA: TGTGCCAGCAGCTCACAGGGGGCAGGGAAAGCTTTCTTT. Translated, it gives CASSSQGAGKAFF.